The rows below give T cell receptor beta chains drawn from one sample of a study of CD8 T cells in ankylosing spondylitis. In TCRdb, the 5' RACE reads were re-called with MiXCR into one record per CDR3 protein. Of about 240,000 distinct CDR3 sequences in the sample, around 7.8% are singletons; the top ten hold 6.8%. Sequencing was carried out using blood, either unsorted or a sorted T cell fraction (not recorded which). These TCRs come from a male donor with ankylosing spondylitis or in good health (not recorded which). The CDR3 runs from the conserved cysteine through the conserved F or W. D genes are given only for firm matches. Only some rows state a clone size, as once, few, many or a class for expanded clones.

DNA | CDR3 | J | D | size | V
TGCGCCAGCAGCTTGAATGATGCGGCTGGGACTGAAGCTTTCTTT | CASSLNDAAGTEAFF | TRBJ1-1 | . | few | TRBV5-1
TGTGCCAGCAGCTTAGGCAGCGGGGGATTCTACAATGAGCAGTTCTTC | CASSLGSGGFYNEQFF | TRBJ2-1 | TRBD2 | few | TRBV7-2
TGTGCCAGCAGTGTAGATCCCGGGACTTTTTACGAGCAGTACTTC | CASSVDPGTFYEQYF | TRBJ2-7 | . | many | TRBV2
TGCAGTGCTAGAGATCTAAAGTGGGGGTATGAAAAACTGTTTTTT | CSARDLKWGYEKLFF | TRBJ1-4 | . | many | TRBV20-1
TGCGCCAGCAGCTTGACAGGCTCGGCTGAAGCTTTCTTT | CASSLTGSAEAFF | TRBJ1-1 | . | many | TRBV5-1
TGTGCCAGCAGCTTATACTCGGGAGGGTCTGGGGTATACAATGAGCAGTTCTTC | CASSLYSGGSGVYNEQFF | TRBJ2-1 | TRBD2 | many | TRBV7-6
TGTGCCAGCAGCCCCCGCACCGTTGGAGATACGCAGTATTTT | CASSPRTVGDTQYF | TRBJ2-3 | . | few | TRBV2
TGTGCCAGCAGTTTTAGGGGGCGGTCAGGCACAGATACGCAGTATTTT | CASSFRGRSGTDTQYF | TRBJ2-3 | TRBD1 | many | TRBV12-3/TRBV12-4
TGCAGTGCCGTGGACAGGGATTGGGACTATGGCTACACCTTC | CSAVDRDWDYGYTF | TRBJ1-2 | TRBD1 | many | TRBV20-1
TGCAGTGCTAGAGAGGAGCCGGCAGGGGCCTTCAATCAGCCCCAGCATTTT | CSAREEPAGAFNQPQHF | TRBJ1-5 | . | many | TRBV20-1
TGTGCCAGCAGCTTAGTTACAGGCTCCCCTTACAATGAGCAGTTCTTC | CASSLVTGSPYNEQFF | TRBJ2-1 | . | many | TRBV7-2
TGCAGCGTCCCGCCGGGGGGCCATATTGGGCAGTATTTT | CSVPPGGHIGQYF | TRBJ2-3 | . | . | TRBV20-1
TGCAGTGCTGCAGGGACAGGGAAGGAAAAACTGTTTTTT | CSAAGTGKEKLFF | TRBJ1-4 | TRBD1 | many | TRBV20-1
TGTGCCATCAGGGACCCTAGAAACCCCAATGAGCAGTTCTTC | CAIRDPRNPNEQFF | TRBJ2-1 | . | many | TRBV10-3
TGTGCCAGCAGCGCTCGGGACAGGTCATCCTACGAGCAGTACTTC | CASSARDRSSYEQYF | TRBJ2-7 | TRBD1 | many | TRBV5-6
TGTGCCAGCAGTGCGCGGGAGGGCTCCTACAATGAGCAGTTCTTC | CASSAREGSYNEQFF | TRBJ2-1 | TRBD2 | few | TRBV25-1
TGTGCCAGCAGCCTACTTCGGGATCACACTGAAGCTTTCTTT | CASSLLRDHTEAFF | TRBJ1-1 | . | many | TRBV7-9
TGTGCCAGCACGCGGGGGGGAGGGGATACGCAGTATTTT | CASTRGGGDTQYF | TRBJ2-3 | TRBD2 | few | TRBV7-8
TGCAGCGTAGGACAGGGCGATCAGCCCCAGCATTTT | CSVGQGDQPQHF | TRBJ1-5 | TRBD1 | many | TRBV29-1
TGTGCCAGCAGCCCTGGACAGGGAGGTACCGGGGAGCTGTTTTTT | CASSPGQGGTGELFF | TRBJ2-2 | TRBD1 | many | TRBV7-2
TGTGCCAGCAGCCATTCAGGGGGATACGAAAAACTGTTTTTT | CASSHSGGYEKLFF | TRBJ1-4 | TRBD1 | few | TRBV3-1
TGTGCCACCAGTGATTTGGAGGGCTGGGAAGCAGATACGCAGTATTTT | CATSDLEGWEADTQYF | TRBJ2-3 | . | many | TRBV24-1
TGTGCCAGCAGTGACTCTAAGAGACAGGGGCGTCAGCCCCAGCATTTT | CASSDSKRQGRQPQHF | TRBJ1-5 | TRBD1 | many | TRBV27
TGCGCCAGCAGCCAAGGCTCGGGACCTAGCTCCTACAATGAGCAGTTCTTC | CASSQGSGPSSYNEQFF | TRBJ2-1 | . | . | TRBV4-3
TGCGCCAGCAGGATGCGCCAAAATCAGCCCCAGCATTTT | CASRMRQNQPQHF | TRBJ1-5 | . | many | TRBV10-2
TGTGCCAGCAGTGTAGACATGGACATTCAGTACTTC | CASSVDMDIQYF | TRBJ2-4 | . | few | TRBV12-3/TRBV12-4
TGTGCCAGCAGTCTCGACAGGGGTGGCTACACCTTC | CASSLDRGGYTF | TRBJ1-2 | TRBD1 | many | TRBV12-3/TRBV12-4
TGTGCCAGCAGTGAGGTAGTTCGGGGGAGGAACACCGGGGAGCTGTTTTTT | CASSEVVRGRNTGELFF | TRBJ2-2 | . | many | TRBV25-1
TGTGCCAGCAGTGAATACGCGCTTTCCGTGGGGGAGCGCACTGAAGCTTTCTTT | CASSEYALSVGERTEAFF | TRBJ1-1 | . | many | TRBV25-1
TGCAGTGCTAGACCTCGGACTAGCGGGAAAATTCAAAGCTCCTACAATGAGCAGTTCTTC | CSARPRTSGKIQSSYNEQFF | TRBJ2-1 | TRBD2 | many | TRBV20-1
TGTGCCAGCAGCTTAGAGGCCTGGACACCTCTAATTTTCACAGATACGCAGTATTTT | CASSLEAWTPLIFTDTQYF | TRBJ2-3 | . | . | TRBV7-8
TGCAGTGCTAGATTAAGGCACAGCAACACAGATACGCAGTATTTT | CSARLRHSNTDTQYF | TRBJ2-3 | . | many | TRBV20-1
TGTGCCAGCAGCTTGGGTTCTCTTCCCTACAATGAGCAGTTCTTC | CASSLGSLPYNEQFF | TRBJ2-1 | . | many | TRBV7-6
TGTGCCAGTGCCCAGGGACTTAATTGGGGGACTTACAACTATGGCTACACCTTC | CASAQGLNWGTYNYGYTF | TRBJ1-2 | . | few | TRBV19
TGTGCCAGCAGCTTACCCCGACCCGGGGAGCTGTTTTTT | CASSLPRPGELFF | TRBJ2-2 | . | . | TRBV7-2
TGCGCCAGCAGGACAGGGGCCTCCTACAATGAGCAGTTCTTC | CASRTGASYNEQFF | TRBJ2-1 | TRBD1 | many | TRBV5-1
TGTGCCAGCCTCCTTTCGGGGCGGGGGGCCATCGGGGAGCTGTTTTTT | CASLLSGRGAIGELFF | TRBJ2-2 | TRBD2 | many | TRBV12-3/TRBV12-4
TGCGCCAGCAGCCAAAAACAGACGAACACTGAAGCTTTCTTT | CASSQKQTNTEAFF | TRBJ1-1 | . | many | TRBV4-1
TGTGCTAGCAGCCCCGGGACTCCCCGAATCAATGAGCAGTTCTTC | CASSPGTPRINEQFF | TRBJ2-1 | . | . | TRBV7-7
TGCGCCAGCAGTTCCGGGACAGGGGGACACGAGCAGTACTTC | CASSSGTGGHEQYF | TRBJ2-7 | TRBD1 | many | TRBV5-1
TGTGCCAGCAGCGCGTCCTCTGGGCTCCCCCTCCACTTT | CASSASSGLPLHF | TRBJ1-6 | . | . | TRBV9
TGTGCCAGCAGCTTACCTAGCGGATTATACAATGAGCAGTTCTTC | CASSLPSGLYNEQFF | TRBJ2-1 | TRBD2 | . | TRBV7-9
TGTGCCAGCAGCTCGGGACCCGACACAGATACGCAGTATTTT | CASSSGPDTDTQYF | TRBJ2-3 | . | few | TRBV7-2
TGTGCCAGCAGCTTATACCAAAGAGCAGCAGCCGGGGAGCTGTTTTTT | CASSLYQRAAAGELFF | TRBJ2-2 | . | many | TRBV7-2
TGTGCCAGCAGTTACTCGATAGGGTTAGGGAGTGAAGCTTTCTTT | CASSYSIGLGSEAFF | TRBJ1-1 | . | many | TRBV6-5
TGTGCCATCAGTGATGATCTTGAGTTCAGGGATATGCAGTATTTT | CAISDDLEFRDMQYF | TRBJ2-3 | . | . | TRBV10-3
TGCGCCAGCAGCTTGGACCGGACAGGCCTCTACGAGCAGTACTTC | CASSLDRTGLYEQYF | TRBJ2-7 | TRBD1 | few | TRBV5-1
TGTGCCAGCAGCTTTGGGACAGGGGTCAACACTGAAGCTTTCTTT | CASSFGTGVNTEAFF | TRBJ1-1 | TRBD1 | many | TRBV5-5
TGCGCCAGCAGCCAAGATGCGGCCAACTACAATGAGCAGTTCTTC | CASSQDAANYNEQFF | TRBJ2-1 | . | many | TRBV4-3
TGCAGCGTTGGACAGGGGTACACAGATACGCAGTATTTT | CSVGQGYTDTQYF | TRBJ2-3 | TRBD1 | . | TRBV29-1
TGTGCCAGCACTCCGAAAGGGGACAGGGAAGGAGAGACCCAGTACTTC | CASTPKGDREGETQYF | TRBJ2-5 | TRBD1 | many | TRBV27
TGCGCCAGCAGCTTGGAAGAAGGTACGCAGTATTTT | CASSLEEGTQYF | TRBJ2-3 | . | . | TRBV5-1
TGTGCCAGCAGCCAAGAGGTGAACAGACGAGGCACTGAAGCTTTCTTT | CASSQEVNRRGTEAFF | TRBJ1-1 | . | few | TRBV4-2
TGTGCCAGCTCACACCGGGACGGACCTCGGAACACCATATATTTT | CASSHRDGPRNTIYF | TRBJ1-3 | . | . | TRBV18
TGCAGTGCTAGAGATCAGCTGGGGGGTGAGCAGTTCTTC | CSARDQLGGEQFF | TRBJ2-1 | . | many | TRBV20-1
TGCGCCAGCAGCTCATCGACAGGCAACTACGAGCAGTACTTC | CASSSSTGNYEQYF | TRBJ2-7 | . | many | TRBV5-1
TGTGCCAGCAGCCGGAGCAGCGGGAGGACCACAGATACGCAGTATTTT | CASSRSSGRTTDTQYF | TRBJ2-3 | TRBD2 | . | TRBV7-2